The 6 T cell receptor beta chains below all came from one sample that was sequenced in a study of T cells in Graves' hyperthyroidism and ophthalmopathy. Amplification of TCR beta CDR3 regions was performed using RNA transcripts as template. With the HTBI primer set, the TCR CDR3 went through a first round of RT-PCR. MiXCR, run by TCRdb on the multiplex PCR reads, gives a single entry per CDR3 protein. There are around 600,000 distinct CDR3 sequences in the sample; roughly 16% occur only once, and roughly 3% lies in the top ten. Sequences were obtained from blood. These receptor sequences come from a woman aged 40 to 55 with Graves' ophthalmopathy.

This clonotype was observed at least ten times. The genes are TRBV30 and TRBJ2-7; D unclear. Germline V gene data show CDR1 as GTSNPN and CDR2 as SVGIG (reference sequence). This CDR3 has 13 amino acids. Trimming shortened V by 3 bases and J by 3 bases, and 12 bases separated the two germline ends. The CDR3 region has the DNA TGTGCCTGGAGGCGCTCGGCGTTCTACGAGCAGTACTTC. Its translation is CAWRRSAFYEQYF.

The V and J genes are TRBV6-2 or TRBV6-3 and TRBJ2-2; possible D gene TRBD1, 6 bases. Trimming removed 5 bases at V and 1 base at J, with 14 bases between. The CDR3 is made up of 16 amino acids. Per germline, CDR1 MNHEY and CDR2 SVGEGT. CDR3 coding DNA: TGTGCCAGCAGTCCCCGGGCAGGGGTGAACACCGGGGAGCTGTTTTTT. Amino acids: CASSPRAGVNTGELFF.

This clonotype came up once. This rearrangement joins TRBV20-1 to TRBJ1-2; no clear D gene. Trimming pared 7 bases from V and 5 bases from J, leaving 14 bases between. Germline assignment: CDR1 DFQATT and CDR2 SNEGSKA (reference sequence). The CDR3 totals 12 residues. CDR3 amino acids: CSGGGLQYGYTF. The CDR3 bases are TGCAGTGGGGGAGGGCTCCAGTATGGCTACACCTTC.

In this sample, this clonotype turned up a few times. As DNA, the CDR3 is TGTGCCAGCAGTTCAAACAATTCACCCCTCCACTTT. As protein: CASSSNNSPLHF. The chain uses TRBV12-3 or TRBV12-4 and TRBJ1-6; no clear D. Between the trimmed V and J ends, which lost 4 bases and 7 bases, there was a span of 5 bases. The CDR3 has 12 amino acids.

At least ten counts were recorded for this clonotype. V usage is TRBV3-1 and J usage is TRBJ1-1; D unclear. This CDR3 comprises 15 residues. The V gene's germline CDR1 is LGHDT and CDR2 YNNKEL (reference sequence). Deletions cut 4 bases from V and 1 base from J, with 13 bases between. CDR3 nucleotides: TGTGCCAGCAGCCTCCCAGGAAAGCGGAACACTGAAGCTTTCTTT. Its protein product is CASSLPGKRNTEAFF.

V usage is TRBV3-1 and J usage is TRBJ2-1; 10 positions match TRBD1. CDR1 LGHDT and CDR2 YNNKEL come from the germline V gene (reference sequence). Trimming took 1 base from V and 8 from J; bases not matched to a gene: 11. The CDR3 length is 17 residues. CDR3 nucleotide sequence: TGTGCCAGCAGCCAAGTGACCGGGACAGGGGTTTTACATGAGCAGTTCTTC. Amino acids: CASSQVTGTGVLHEQFF.